This T cell receptor (beta chain) derives from a study of blood T cells in healthy people across ages. The CDR3 spans 12 residues. CDR1 and CDR2 from the germline V gene are DFQATT and SNEGSKA (reference sequence). A J-beta primer mix and a sample-barcoded 5' primer were used in a second PCR of about 7 to 12 cycles. TCRdb re-analysed the 5' RACE reads in MiXCR, keeping a single row per CDR3 protein. The repertoire has 500,000 to 550,000 distinct CDR3 sequences, about 24% of them found once; the top ten carry around 10%. Another study also made use of these data, one on T cells of mothers and their children. That report notes: For unrelated pairs as for related ones, thymic selection shapes TCR recombination output similarly.

The receptor was derived from a boy under 18 in good health. The sequenced sample consisted of blood. This chain joins TRBV20-1 and TRBJ2-5, with 10 bases identical to TRBD2. The closer fit of TRBJ2-1 to the DNA end suggests the J call may be wrong. The CDR3: CSATSGSDEQFF. The CDR3 DNA reads TGCAGTGCTACTAGCGGGAGCGATGAGCAGTTCTTC.